There are many counts of the clone carrying this TCR beta chain. The antigen remains undetermined. CDR3 length: 14 amino acids. With 5 bases removed from V and 7 bases from J, the gap between germline ends came to 12 bases. The data are from a study of glioma-infiltrating T cells. Findings and limits, study-wide: Tissue and blood shared very few CDR3 sequences. Tissue-blood divergence was below expectation in non-neoplastic patients, above in gliomas.

TCR alpha and beta CDR3 regions were amplified from RNA using iRepertoire nested multiplex PCR. Input was about 85-400 ng of tissue mRNA or PBMC total RNA. From the multiplex PCR reads, TCRdb called clonotypes with MiXCR, one entry per CDR3 protein. The sample has approximately 110,000 distinct CDR3 sequences, roughly 23% seen once. The source of this sequence is a human donor with low-grade glioma or glioblastoma, undergoing nonglioma brain surgery, or in good health (not recorded which). The rearrangement joins TRBV12-3 or TRBV12-4 to TRBJ1-6; a possible D gene is TRBD1 (5 bases). The sequencing sample was made of glioma tissue, nonneoplastic brain tissue, or PBMCs (not recorded which). The CDR3 is CASSLTGSNSPLHF. Here the CDR3 DNA reads TGTGCCAGCAGTCTCACAGGATCCAATTCACCCCTCCACTTT.